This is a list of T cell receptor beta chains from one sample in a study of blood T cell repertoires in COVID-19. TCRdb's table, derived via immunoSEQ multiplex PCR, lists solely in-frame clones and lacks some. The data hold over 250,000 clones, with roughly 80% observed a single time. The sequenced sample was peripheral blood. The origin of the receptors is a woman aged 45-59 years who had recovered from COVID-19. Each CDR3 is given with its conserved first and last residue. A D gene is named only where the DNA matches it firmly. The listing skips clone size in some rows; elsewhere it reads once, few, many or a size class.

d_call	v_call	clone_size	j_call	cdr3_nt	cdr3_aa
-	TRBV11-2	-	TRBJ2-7	TGTGCCAGCAGCTCAGGGGGGTTGGGGTACGAGCAGTACTTC	CASSSGGLGYEQYF
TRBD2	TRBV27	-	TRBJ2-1	TGTGCCAGCAGTTCCGCAGCGGGACTGTACAATGAGCAGTTCTTC	CASSSAAGLYNEQFF
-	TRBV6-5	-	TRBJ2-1	TGTGCCAGCACCCAGGGACGGGGGTCTTACAATGAGCAGTTCTTC	CASTQGRGSYNEQFF
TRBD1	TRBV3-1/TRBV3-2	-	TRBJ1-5	TGTGCCAGCAGCCAAACGGGACAGGGGTTAAATAGCAATCAGCCCCAGCATTTT	CASSQTGQGLNSNQPQHF
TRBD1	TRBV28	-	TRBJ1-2	TGTGCCAGCAGTTTCTCGGGACAGGTATATGGCTACACCTTC	CASSFSGQVYGYTF
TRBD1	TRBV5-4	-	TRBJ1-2	TGTGCCAGCAGCAGAGACAGGGGTAACTATGGCTACACCTTC	CASSRDRGNYGYTF
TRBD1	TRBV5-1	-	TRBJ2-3	TGCGCCAGCAGCCGGGGACAGACTAGCACAGATACGCAGTATTTT	CASSRGQTSTDTQYF
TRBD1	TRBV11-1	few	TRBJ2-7	TGTGCCAGCAGCCCTCGGACAGGGCATTCCTACGAGCAGTACTTC	CASSPRTGHSYEQYF
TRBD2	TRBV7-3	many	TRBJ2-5	TGTGCCAGCAGTCCAACGGGCGCGGGGGGAGAGACCCAGTACTTC	CASSPTGAGGETQYF
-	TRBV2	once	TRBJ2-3	TGTGCCAGCAGAAGAGCGCCGAGCACAGATACGCAGTATTTT	CASRRAPSTDTQYF
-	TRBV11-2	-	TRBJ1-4	TGTGCCAGCAGCTTCGGACTTAGTAATGAAAAACTGTTTTTT	CASSFGLSNEKLFF
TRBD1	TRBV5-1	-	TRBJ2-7	TGCGCCAGCGCGGGACAGGGGTCCTACGAGCAGTACTTC	CASAGQGSYEQYF
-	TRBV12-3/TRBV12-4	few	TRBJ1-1	TGTGCCAGCAGCCGACAGCGTGAAGCTTTCTTT	CASSRQREAFF
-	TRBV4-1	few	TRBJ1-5	TGCGCCAGCAGTCCGTCCTTGGGCCCCTATCAGCCCCAGCATTTT	CASSPSLGPYQPQHF
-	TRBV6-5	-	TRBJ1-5	TGTGCCAGCAGCACAGGGAAGAAACAGCCCCAGCATTTT	CASSTGKKQPQHF
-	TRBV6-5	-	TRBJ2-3	TGTGCCAGCAGTTATAGAGGGTTTAGCACAGATACGCAGTATTTT	CASSYRGFSTDTQYF
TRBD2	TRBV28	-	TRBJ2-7	TGTGCCAGCAGTTTAGGCGGGGGGGGACAGCCTTCCTACGAGCAGTACTTC	CASSLGGGGQPSYEQYF
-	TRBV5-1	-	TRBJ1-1	TGCGCCAGCAGCCGGACGGCAGGGCTGAACACTGAAGCTTTCTTT	CASSRTAGLNTEAFF
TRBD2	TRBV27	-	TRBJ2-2	TGTGCCAGCAGACAACTCCGGACTAGCCCTAACACCGGGGAGCTGTTTTTT	CASRQLRTSPNTGELFF
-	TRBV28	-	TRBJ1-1	TGTGCCAGCAGTTTAGGACAGTTGAACACTGAAGCTTTCTTT	CASSLGQLNTEAFF
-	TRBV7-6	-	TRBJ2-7	TGTGCCAGCAGCTCACAGGGAACCTACGAGCAGTACTTC	CASSSQGTYEQYF
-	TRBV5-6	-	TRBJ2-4	TGTGCCAGCAGCCCTTGGGGGGAGACCAAAAACATTCAGTACTTC	CASSPWGETKNIQYF
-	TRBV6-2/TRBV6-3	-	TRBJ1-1	TGTGCCAGCAGTTACCGGGGAGGGGCGGCTGAAGCTTTCTTT	CASSYRGGAAEAFF
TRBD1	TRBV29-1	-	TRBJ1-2	TGCAGCGTCCGCTCGGACAGGGGGCCTTATGGCTACACCTTC	CSVRSDRGPYGYTF
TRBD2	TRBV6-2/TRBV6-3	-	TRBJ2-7	TGTGCCAGCAGTACTCAGGGACTAGTTTGGGACGAGCAGTACTTC	CASSTQGLVWDEQYF
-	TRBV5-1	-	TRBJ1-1	TGCGCCAGCAGCTTGAGGCCTACAGGGAACACTGAAGCTTTCTTT	CASSLRPTGNTEAFF
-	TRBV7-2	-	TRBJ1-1	TGTGCCAGCAGCTCGTTCCAGGGAGAAGCTTTCTTT	CASSSFQGEAFF
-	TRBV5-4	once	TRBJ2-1	TGTGCCAGCAGCTTGGCGGGGAGGACCTACAATGAGCAGTTCTTC	CASSLAGRTYNEQFF
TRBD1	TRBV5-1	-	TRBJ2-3	TGCGCCAGTCGACAGGGCGGCACAGATACGCAGTATTTT	CASRQGGTDTQYF
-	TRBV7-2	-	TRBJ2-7	TGTGCCAGCAGCTTAGGGCGGCAGCTGTACTTC	CASSLGRQLYF
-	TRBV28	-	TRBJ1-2	TGTGCCAGCAGCCTCCCTCTGGTGCAGGGTGGCTACACCTTC	CASSLPLVQGGYTF
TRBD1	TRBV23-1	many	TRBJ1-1	TGCGCCAGCAGATACCTCAGACAGGGGGACACTGAAGCTTTCTTT	CASRYLRQGDTEAFF
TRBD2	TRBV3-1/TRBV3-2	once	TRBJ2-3	TGTGCCAGCAGCCAAATAGCGGGAACCACAGATACGCAGTATTTT	CASSQIAGTTDTQYF
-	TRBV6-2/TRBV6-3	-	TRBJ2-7	TGTGCCAGCAGTTTAGGAGAAAGCGGGCCATACTACGAGCAGTACTTC	CASSLGESGPYYEQYF
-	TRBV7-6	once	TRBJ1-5	TGTGCCAGCAGCGCGCTGAGCAATCAGCCCCAGCATTTT	CASSALSNQPQHF
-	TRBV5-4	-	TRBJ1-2	TGTGCCAGCAGCTTGGCCTCGTCGACAGAGGCTAACTATGGCTACACCTTC	CASSLASSTEANYGYTF